Detailed here is one T cell receptor beta chain. Its antigen remains unidentified. This entry belongs to a study of cytomegalovirus exposure and HLA in healthy donors. Findings and limits, study-wide: Later on, analysis showed that most CMV-associated TCR beta chains appeared to be HLA-restricted.

The PCR made use of 60 Vbeta and 13 Jbeta primers. Method: immunoSEQ multiplex PCR; TCRdb's copy keeps in-frame clones and lacks some. The table has 150,000 or so clones, 75% to 80% seen once. J gave up 5 bases and V 6 bases, and 4 bases lay outside the gene matches. Per the germline V gene, CDR1 is MNHEY and CDR2 is SMNVEV (reference sequence). The CDR3 length is 13 residues. The chain combines TRBV27 with TRBJ2-5; 9 positions agree with TRBD2. The sequenced material came from PBMCs. The source is a man aged 35-49 years in good health and CMV-seropositive. The CDR3: CASRLSGRETQYF. The CDR3 nucleotides are TGTGCCAGCAGATTAAGCGGGAGGGAGACCCAGTACTTC.